Presented here are 3 T cell receptor beta chains from one specimen sequenced in a study of blood T cell repertoires in COVID-19. Profiled with immunoSEQ multiplex PCR; TCRdb holds only in-frame clones, not every one. The sample lists about 220,000 clones; 70% to 90% were seen once. The sample taken for sequencing was peripheral blood. The receptors were sampled from a human donor in a cohort sampled during active COVID-19.

CDR3 sequence: CASSSPGQGVYEQYF. In nucleotides, the CDR3 is TGTGCCAGTAGTTCCCCGGGACAGGGAGTTTACGAGCAGTACTTC. The V call is TRBV19, the J call TRBJ2-7; 9 bases fit TRBD1. V was pared by 5 bases and J by 4 bases, with 9 bases of the junction left unmatched. This CDR3 is 15 amino acids long. CDR1 is LNHDA and CDR2 is SQIVND in the germline V gene (reference sequence). Full variable domain (rest looked up from reference TRBV19 and TRBJ2-7): DGGITQSPKYLFRKEGQNVTLSCEQNLNHDAMYWYRQDPGQGLRLIYYSQIVNDFQKGDIAEGYSVSREKKESFPLTVTSAQKNPTAFYLCASSSPGQGVYEQYFGPGTRLTVT.

The chain links TRBV27 to TRBJ1-5; D gene unclear. Per germline, CDR1 MNHEY and CDR2 SMNVEV (reference sequence). Trimming left V 7 bases short and J 2 bases short, with 15 bases between. This CDR3 has 15 residues. The CDR3 sequence: CASTLRAAGNQPQHF. The CDR3 bases are TGTGCCAGCACCCTAAGGGCAGCGGGCAATCAGCCCCAGCATTTT.

V gene TRBV5-8 combines with J gene TRBJ1-1; 8 bases map to TRBD1. Germline-derived CDR1 and CDR2 are SGHTS and YDEGEE. V dropped 3 bases and J dropped 5; count of bases not matched to a gene: 15. The CDR3 is made up of 17 amino acids. CDR3 amino acids: CASSSPGSQGAKTEAFF. The CDR3 nucleotides are TGTGCCAGCAGCTCCCCGGGTAGTCAGGGGGCGAAGACTGAAGCTTTCTTT.